A single sample gave rise to the 14 T cell receptor beta chains below, sequenced in a study of T-cell reconstitution after alpha-beta-depleted transplantation in children. A library of TCRbeta sequences, prepared with unique molecular identifiers, was generated. A single record per CDR3 protein comes from TCRdb applying MiXCR to the PCR reads. The sample records hundreds of thousands of distinct CDR3 sequences, roughly 13% being singletons. Here the sequenced sample was PBMCs, mostly from graft donor cells, taken 360 days after TCRalphabeta/CD19-depleted stem cell transplant. The source of these receptors is a male patient between 10 and 17 years old who had a stem cell transplant for acute myeloid leukemia, so the T cells may come from the graft donor.

As concerns this clonotype: This clone may be a read error of a much larger clone one base away. The chain uses TRBV4-3 and TRBJ2-1, with 7 bases that match TRBD2. The CDR3 consists of 16 residues. Germline CDR1 LGHNA, CDR2 YSLEER. DNA for the CDR3: TGCGACAGCAGCCCGATTAGCGGGCTTGGATTCAATGAGCAGTTCTTC. Its translation is CDSSPISGLGFNEQFF.

This clonotype has more than one count but fewer than ten. The rearrangement links TRBV20-1 to TRBJ1-2; D remains unclear. With 0 bases removed from V and 3 bases from J, the gap between germline ends came to 11 bases. Germline lookup yields CDR1 DFQATT and CDR2 SNEGSKA (reference sequence). The CDR3 is 14 residues long. The CDR3: CSARDDPGYYGYTF. The CDR3 nucleotides are TGCAGTGCTAGAGATGACCCTGGGTACTATGGCTACACCTTC.

This sequence joins TRBV7-3 and TRBJ2-2, with 8 nucleotides matching TRBD1. The CDR3 has 17 residues. Germline V gene data show CDR1 as SGHTA and CDR2 as FQGTGA. The ends lost 5 bases at V and 5 bases at J; junction bases unmatched: 13. CDR3 sequence: CASSPRRGQGRTGELFF. The CDR3 region has the DNA TGTGCCAGCAGCCCCCGTAGAGGACAGGGTAGAACCGGGGAGCTGTTTTTT.

The chain combines TRBV29-1 with TRBJ2-2; D unclear. This CDR3 spans 13 amino acids. Germline V gives CDR1 SQVTM, CDR2 ANQGSEA. Trimming cost V 7 bases and J 7 bases, with 16 bases left between them. The CDR3 DNA sequence: TGCAGCGCCAGTGCCCGGAATGGCGGGGAGCTGTTTTTT. Its protein product is CSASARNGGELFF.

This clonotype was seen a few times. The J gene is TRBJ2-7, the V gene TRBV28, with D tentatively TRBD1 (5 bases). CDR1 MDHEN and CDR2 SYDVKM come from the germline V gene. V was cut by 1 base and J by 2 bases, with 9 bases left in between. The CDR3 totals 14 residues. The DNA for the CDR3 is TGTGCCAGCAGTTTATCAATCAGGGCCTACGAGCAGTACTTC. Protein sequence: CASSLSIRAYEQYF.

V is TRBV7-9 and J is TRBJ2-7; 12 bases match TRBD2. Germline V gives CDR1 SEHNR, CDR2 FQNEAQ (reference sequence). With 5 bases clipped from V and 6 bases from J, the junction kept 5 bases outside the gene matches. This CDR3 has 14 residues. The chain's CDR3 is CASSLLAGGVEQYF. CDR3 sequence (DNA): TGTGCCAGCAGCCTACTAGCGGGAGGAGTCGAGCAGTACTTC.

A note on this clonotype: This sequence may be a read error, since a much larger clone differs from it by one base. The chain joins TRBV7-7 to TRBJ2-7; tentative D call: TRBD2 (5 bases). This CDR3 comprises 12 residues. Per the germline V gene, CDR1 is SSHAT and CDR2 is FNYEAQ (reference sequence). The CDR3 bases are TGTGCTAGCAGCCCGGATGGAGCGGAGCAGTGCTTC. Encoded protein: CASSPDGAEQCF. Full variable domain (outside the CDR3, taken from reference TRBV7-7 and TRBJ2-7): GAGVSQSPRYKVTKRGQDVTLRCDPISSHATLYWYQQALGQGPEFLTYFNYEAQPDKSGLPSDRFSAERPEGSISTLTIQRTEQRDSAMYRCASSPDGAEQCFGPGTRLTVT.

Ten or more counts support this clonotype. The chain joins TRBV12-3 or TRBV12-4 to TRBJ2-5; D is uncertain. The CDR3 is 12 amino acids. V dropped 6 bases and J dropped 2 bases, with 7 bases sitting between them. The CDR3 region has the DNA TGTGCCAGCAGCCTAGTTCAAGAGACCCAGTACTTC. It codes for CASSLVQETQYF.

The chain couples TRBV7-9 to TRBJ2-1, with 8 positions matching TRBD2. V shed 5 bases, J shed 7 bases, and the junction held 10 bases outside the gene matches. Looked up from germline, CDR1 is SEHNR and CDR2 is FQNEAQ (reference sequence). The CDR3 spans 15 residues. CDR3 sequence: CASSATSGPGNEQFF. In DNA form, the CDR3 reads TGTGCCAGCAGCGCCACTAGCGGTCCTGGGAATGAGCAGTTCTTC.

V usage is TRBV20-1 and J usage is TRBJ2-7; 14 bases align to TRBD2. The ends lost 3 bases at V and 1 base at J; junction bases unmatched: 8. The CDR3 sequence is 17 residues long. Germline values: CDR1 DFQATT, CDR2 SNEGSKA (reference sequence). The CDR3 is CSASSGTSGSWSYEQYF. The DNA of the CDR3 is TGCAGTGCTAGCTCCGGGACTAGCGGGAGCTGGTCCTACGAGCAGTACTTC.

The V call is TRBV28, the J call TRBJ1-2, with D perhaps matching TRBD1 (6 bases). Germline-derived CDR1 and CDR2 are MDHEN and SYDVKM. The CDR3 runs to 14 residues. Trimming shortened V by 6 bases and J by 4 bases, and 15 bases separated the two germline ends. In DNA form, the CDR3 reads TGTGCCAGCAGCGTGGGGGGCGCAGGCTATGGCTACACCTTC. Its translation: CASSVGGAGYGYTF.

The chain links TRBV12-3 or TRBV12-4 to TRBJ2-3; possible D gene TRBD1, 6 bases. The CDR3 contains 16 residues. The V end was cut by 5 bases, the J end by 0 bases, with 15 bases between. The CDR3 region has the DNA TGTGCCAGCAGTCCGCAGGGGCAAACTAGCACAGATACGCAGTATTTT. This encodes CASSPQGQTSTDTQYF.

The CDR3 loop is CASSPGGGEDTEAFF. DNA for the CDR3: TGCGCCAGCAGCCCTGGGGGGGGCGAGGACACTGAAGCTTTCTTT. The V and J genes are TRBV5-1 and TRBJ1-1, with D maybe TRBD1 (6 bases). V dropped 4 bases and J dropped 3 bases, with 16 bases sitting between them. The CDR3 consists of 15 residues. Germline V gene data show CDR1 as SGHRS and CDR2 as YFSETQ.

This chain links TRBV29-1 with TRBJ2-2; D uncertain. V gave up 4 bases and J gave up 2 bases, with 17 bases separating them. This CDR3 has 16 amino acids. Germline-derived CDR1 and CDR2 are SQVTM and ANQGSEA. CDR3 sequence: CSVGLRATGNTGELFF. In DNA form, the CDR3 reads TGCAGCGTTGGGCTAAGGGCGACGGGTAACACCGGGGAGCTGTTTTTT.